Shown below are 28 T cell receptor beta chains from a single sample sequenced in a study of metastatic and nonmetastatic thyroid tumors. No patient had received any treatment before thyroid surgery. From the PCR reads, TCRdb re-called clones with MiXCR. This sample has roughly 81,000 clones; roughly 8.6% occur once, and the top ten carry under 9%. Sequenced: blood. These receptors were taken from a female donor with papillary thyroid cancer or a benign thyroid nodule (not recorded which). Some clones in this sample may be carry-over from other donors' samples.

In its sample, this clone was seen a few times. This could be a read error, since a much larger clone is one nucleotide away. The CDR3 DNA is TGCAGTTGTAAGACAGGGTCGGGCGGCTACACCTTC. It encodes CSCKTGSGGYTF. The genes are TRBV29-1 and TRBJ1-2; TRBD1 agrees at 7 bases. CDR1 and CDR2 from the germline V gene are SQVTM and ANQGSEA. The CDR3 runs to 12 residues.

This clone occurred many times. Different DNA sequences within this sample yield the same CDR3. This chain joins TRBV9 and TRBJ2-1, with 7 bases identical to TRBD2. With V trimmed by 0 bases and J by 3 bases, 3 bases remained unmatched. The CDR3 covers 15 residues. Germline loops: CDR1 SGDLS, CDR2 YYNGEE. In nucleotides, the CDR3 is TGTGCCAGCAGCGTAGCGGGGGGAGACTACAATGAGCAGTTCTTC. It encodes CASSVAGGDYNEQFF.

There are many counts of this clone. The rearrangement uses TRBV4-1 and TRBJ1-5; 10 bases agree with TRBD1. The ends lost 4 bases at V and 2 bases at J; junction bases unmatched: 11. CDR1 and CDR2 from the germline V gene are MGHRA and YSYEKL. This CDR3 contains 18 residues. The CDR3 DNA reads TGCGCCAGCAGCCTTTCCGGGACAGGGGTGTATGGCAATCAGCCCCAGCATTTT. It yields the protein CASSLSGTGVYGNQPQHF.

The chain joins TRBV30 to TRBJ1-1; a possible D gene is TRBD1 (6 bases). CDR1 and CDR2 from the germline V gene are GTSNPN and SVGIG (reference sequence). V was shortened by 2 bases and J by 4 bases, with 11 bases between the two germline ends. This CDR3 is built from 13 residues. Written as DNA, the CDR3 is TGTGCCTGGAGTAAGGGGACAAGCACTGAAGCTTTCTTT. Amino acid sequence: CAWSKGTSTEAFF.

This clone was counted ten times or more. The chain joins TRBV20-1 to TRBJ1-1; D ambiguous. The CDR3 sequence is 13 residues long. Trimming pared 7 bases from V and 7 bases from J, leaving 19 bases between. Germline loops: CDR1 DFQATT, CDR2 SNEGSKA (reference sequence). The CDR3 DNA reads TGCAGTGGCACCGGTCGAGGGCCAGGTGAAGCTTTCTTT. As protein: CSGTGRGPGEAFF.

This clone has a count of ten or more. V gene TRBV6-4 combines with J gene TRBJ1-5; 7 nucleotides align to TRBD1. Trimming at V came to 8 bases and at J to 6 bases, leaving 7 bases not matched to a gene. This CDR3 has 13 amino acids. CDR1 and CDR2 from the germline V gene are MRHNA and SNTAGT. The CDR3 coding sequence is TGTGCCAGCGCCGGGACAGAAGGTCAGCCCCAGCATTTT. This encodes CASAGTEGQPQHF.

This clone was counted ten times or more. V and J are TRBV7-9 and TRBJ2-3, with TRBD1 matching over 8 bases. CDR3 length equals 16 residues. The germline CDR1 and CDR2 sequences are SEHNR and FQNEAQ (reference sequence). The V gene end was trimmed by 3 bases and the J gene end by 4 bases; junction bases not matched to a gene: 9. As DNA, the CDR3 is TGTGCCAGCAGCTTGGTCACGACAGGGGCGCCAGATACGCAGTATTTT. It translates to CASSLVTTGAPDTQYF.

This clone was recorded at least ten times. The CDR3 sequence: CASSQNIGGGVYNEQFF. Written as DNA, the CDR3 is TGTGCCAGCAGCCAGAATATCGGCGGGGGGGTTTACAATGAGCAGTTCTTC. This chain uses TRBV11-2 with TRBJ2-1; 9 bases align to TRBD2. The CDR3 totals 17 residues. Germline V gives CDR1 SGHAT, CDR2 FQNNGV. With 5 bases clipped from V and 4 bases from J, the junction kept 12 bases outside the gene matches.

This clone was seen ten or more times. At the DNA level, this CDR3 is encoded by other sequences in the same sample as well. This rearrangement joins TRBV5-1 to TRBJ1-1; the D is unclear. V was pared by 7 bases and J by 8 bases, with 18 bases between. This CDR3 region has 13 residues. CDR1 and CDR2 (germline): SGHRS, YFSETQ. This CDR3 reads CASRTSSTGEAFF. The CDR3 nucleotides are TGCGCCAGCCGAACTTCCTCGACTGGGGAAGCTTTCTTT.

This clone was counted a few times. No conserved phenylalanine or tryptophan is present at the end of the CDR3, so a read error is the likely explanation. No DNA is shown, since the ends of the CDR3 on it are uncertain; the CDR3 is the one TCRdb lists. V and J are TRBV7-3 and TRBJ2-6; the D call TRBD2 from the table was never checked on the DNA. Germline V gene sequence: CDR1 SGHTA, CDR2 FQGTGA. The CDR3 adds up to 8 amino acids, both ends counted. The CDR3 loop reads CASSAQLA.

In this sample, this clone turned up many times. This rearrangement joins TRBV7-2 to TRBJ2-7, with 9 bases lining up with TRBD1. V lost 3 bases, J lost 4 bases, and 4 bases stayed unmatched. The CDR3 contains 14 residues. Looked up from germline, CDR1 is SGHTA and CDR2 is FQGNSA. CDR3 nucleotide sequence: TGTGCCAGCAGCTTCGGGACAGGGATGTACGAGCAGTACTTC. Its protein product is CASSFGTGMYEQYF.

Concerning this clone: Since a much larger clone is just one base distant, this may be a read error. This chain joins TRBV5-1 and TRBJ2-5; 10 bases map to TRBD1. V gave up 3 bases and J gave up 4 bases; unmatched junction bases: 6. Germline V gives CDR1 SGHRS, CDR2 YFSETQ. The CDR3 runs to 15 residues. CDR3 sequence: CASSSDRGVGETQYF. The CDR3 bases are TGCGCCAGCAGCTCGGACAGGGGGGTAGGAGAGACCCAGTACTTC. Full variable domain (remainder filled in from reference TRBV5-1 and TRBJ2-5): KAGVTQTPRYLIKTRGQQVTLSCSPISGHRSVSWYQQTPGQGLQFLFEYFSETQRNKGNFPGRFSGRQFSNSRSEMNVSTLELGDSALYLCASSSDRGVGETQYFGPGTRLLVL.

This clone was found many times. The chain's CDR3 is CASNPGETRPGAELFF. Written as DNA, the CDR3 is TGTGCCAGCAATCCAGGGGAAACCCGTCCGGGCGCGGAGCTGTTTTTT. The chain recombines TRBV12-3 or TRBV12-4 with TRBJ2-2; a possible D gene is TRBD1 (6 bases). This CDR3 comprises 16 residues. Trimming cost V 7 bases and J 10 bases, with 25 bases left between them.

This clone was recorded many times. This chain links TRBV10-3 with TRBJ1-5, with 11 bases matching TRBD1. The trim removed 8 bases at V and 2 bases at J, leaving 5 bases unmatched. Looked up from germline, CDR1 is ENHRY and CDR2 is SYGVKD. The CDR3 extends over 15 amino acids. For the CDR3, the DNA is TGTGCCATCGGGGGACAGGGGGTCGGCAATCAGCCCCAGCATTTT. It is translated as CAIGGQGVGNQPQHF.

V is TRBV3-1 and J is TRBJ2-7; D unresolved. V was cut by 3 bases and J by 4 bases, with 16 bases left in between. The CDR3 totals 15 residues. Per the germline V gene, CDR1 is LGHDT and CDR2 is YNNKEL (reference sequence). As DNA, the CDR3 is TGTGCCAGCAGCCACCGGGCCCCGCGGTGTTACGAGCAGTACTTC. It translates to CASSHRAPRCYEQYF.

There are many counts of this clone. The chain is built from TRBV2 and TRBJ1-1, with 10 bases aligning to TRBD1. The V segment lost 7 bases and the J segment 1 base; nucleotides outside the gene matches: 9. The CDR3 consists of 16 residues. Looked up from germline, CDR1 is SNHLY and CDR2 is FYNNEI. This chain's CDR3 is CASTATGQGGNTEAFF. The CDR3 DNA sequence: TGTGCCAGCACGGCTACCGGACAGGGGGGGAACACTGAAGCTTTCTTT.

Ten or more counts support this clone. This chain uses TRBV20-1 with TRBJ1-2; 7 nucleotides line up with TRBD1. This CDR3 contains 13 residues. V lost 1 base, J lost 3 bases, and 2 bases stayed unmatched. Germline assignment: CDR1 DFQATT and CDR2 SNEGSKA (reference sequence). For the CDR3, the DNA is TGCAGTGCTAGAGCCGGGACAGACTATGGCTACACCTTC. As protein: CSARAGTDYGYTF.

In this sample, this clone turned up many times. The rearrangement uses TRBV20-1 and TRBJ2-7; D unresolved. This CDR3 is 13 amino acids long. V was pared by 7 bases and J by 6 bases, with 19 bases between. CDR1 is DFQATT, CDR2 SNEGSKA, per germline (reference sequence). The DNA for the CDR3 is TGCAGTGATAAAAACAGTGCCTTCTCCGAGCAGTACTTC. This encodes CSDKNSAFSEQYF.

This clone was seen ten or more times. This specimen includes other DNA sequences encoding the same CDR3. The CDR3 region has the DNA TGTGCCAGCAGTGACTCGGACACAGATACGCAGTATTTT. Amino acids: CASSDSDTDTQYF. This chain uses TRBV6-4 with TRBJ2-3, with no clear D. Trimming pared 0 bases from V and 2 bases from J, leaving 3 bases between. CDR1 and CDR2 from the germline V gene are MRHNA and SNTAGT. The CDR3 loop spans 13 amino acids.

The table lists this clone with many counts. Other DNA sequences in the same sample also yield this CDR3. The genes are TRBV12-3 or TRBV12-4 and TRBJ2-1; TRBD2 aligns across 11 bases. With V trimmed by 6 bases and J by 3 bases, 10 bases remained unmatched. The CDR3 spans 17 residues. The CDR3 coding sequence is TGTGCCAGCAGCCACTCCCTAGCGGGGGGCCACTACAATGAGCAGTTCTTC. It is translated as CASSHSLAGGHYNEQFF.

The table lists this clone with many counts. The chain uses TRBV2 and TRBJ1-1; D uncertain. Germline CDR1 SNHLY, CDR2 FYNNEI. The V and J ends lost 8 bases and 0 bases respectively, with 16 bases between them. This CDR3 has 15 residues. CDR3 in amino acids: CASGRGNRVNTEAFF. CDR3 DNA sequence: TGTGCCAGCGGAAGAGGGAATAGGGTGAACACTGAAGCTTTCTTT.

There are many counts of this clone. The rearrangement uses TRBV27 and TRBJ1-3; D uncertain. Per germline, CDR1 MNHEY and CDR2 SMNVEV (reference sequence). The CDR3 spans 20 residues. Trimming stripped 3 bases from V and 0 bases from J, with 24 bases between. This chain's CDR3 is CASSFTEPKTITLSGNTIYF. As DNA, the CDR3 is TGTGCCAGCAGTTTCACAGAGCCTAAAACAATCACACTCTCTGGAAACACCATATATTTT.

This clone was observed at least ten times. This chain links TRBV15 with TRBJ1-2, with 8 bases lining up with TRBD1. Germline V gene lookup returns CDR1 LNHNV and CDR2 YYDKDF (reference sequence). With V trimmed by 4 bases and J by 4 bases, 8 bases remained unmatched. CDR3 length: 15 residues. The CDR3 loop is CATSMMDREVYGYTF. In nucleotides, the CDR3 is TGTGCCACCAGCATGATGGACAGGGAGGTCTATGGCTACACCTTC. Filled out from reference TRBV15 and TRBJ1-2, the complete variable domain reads DAMVIQNPRYQVTQFGKPVTLSCSQTLNHNVMYWYQQKSSQAPKLLFHYYDKDFNNEADTPDNFQSRRPNTSFCFLDIRSPGLGDTAMYLCATSMMDREVYGYTFGSGTRLTVV.

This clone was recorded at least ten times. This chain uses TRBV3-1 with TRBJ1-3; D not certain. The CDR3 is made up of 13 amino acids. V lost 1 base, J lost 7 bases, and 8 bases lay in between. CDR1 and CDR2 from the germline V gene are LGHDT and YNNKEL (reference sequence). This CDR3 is CASSQGQSNTIYF. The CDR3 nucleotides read TGTGCCAGCAGCCAAGGGCAGAGCAACACCATATATTTT.

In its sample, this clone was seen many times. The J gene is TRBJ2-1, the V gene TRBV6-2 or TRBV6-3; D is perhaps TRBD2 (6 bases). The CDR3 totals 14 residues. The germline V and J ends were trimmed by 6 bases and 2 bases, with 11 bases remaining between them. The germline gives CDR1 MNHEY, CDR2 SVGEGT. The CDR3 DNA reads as TGTGCCAGCAGCCATGGGAGGACCTACAATGAGCAGTTCTTC. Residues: CASSHGRTYNEQFF.

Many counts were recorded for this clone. The CDR3 DNA reads as TGTGCCAGCAGGGGAGGATGGTCTGAAAAACTGTTTTTT. Protein product: CASRGGWSEKLFF. The V and J genes are TRBV27 and TRBJ1-4, with D hard to call. The CDR3 spans 13 residues. V was pared by 6 bases and J by 7 bases, with 12 bases between. Germline V gives CDR1 MNHEY, CDR2 SMNVEV (reference sequence).

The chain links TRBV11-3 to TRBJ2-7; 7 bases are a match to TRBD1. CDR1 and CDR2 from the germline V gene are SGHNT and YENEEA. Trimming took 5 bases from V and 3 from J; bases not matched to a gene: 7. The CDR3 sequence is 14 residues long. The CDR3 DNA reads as TGTGCCAGCAGCCCTCAGGGGGACCACTACGAGCAGTACTTC. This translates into CASSPQGDHYEQYF. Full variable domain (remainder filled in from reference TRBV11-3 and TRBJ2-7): EAGVVQSPRYKIIEKKQPVAFWCNPISGHNTLYWYLQNLGQGPELLIRYENEEAVDDSQLPKDRFSAERLKGVDSTLKIQPAELGDSAVYLCASSPQGDHYEQYFGPGTRLTVT.

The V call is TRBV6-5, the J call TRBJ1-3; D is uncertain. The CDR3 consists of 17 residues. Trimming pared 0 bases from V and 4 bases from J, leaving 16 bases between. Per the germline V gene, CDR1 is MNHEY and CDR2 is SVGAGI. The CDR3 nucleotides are TGTGCCAGCAGTTACTCGGCGCAGACCGGACTCGGAAACACCATATATTTT. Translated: CASSYSAQTGLGNTIYF.